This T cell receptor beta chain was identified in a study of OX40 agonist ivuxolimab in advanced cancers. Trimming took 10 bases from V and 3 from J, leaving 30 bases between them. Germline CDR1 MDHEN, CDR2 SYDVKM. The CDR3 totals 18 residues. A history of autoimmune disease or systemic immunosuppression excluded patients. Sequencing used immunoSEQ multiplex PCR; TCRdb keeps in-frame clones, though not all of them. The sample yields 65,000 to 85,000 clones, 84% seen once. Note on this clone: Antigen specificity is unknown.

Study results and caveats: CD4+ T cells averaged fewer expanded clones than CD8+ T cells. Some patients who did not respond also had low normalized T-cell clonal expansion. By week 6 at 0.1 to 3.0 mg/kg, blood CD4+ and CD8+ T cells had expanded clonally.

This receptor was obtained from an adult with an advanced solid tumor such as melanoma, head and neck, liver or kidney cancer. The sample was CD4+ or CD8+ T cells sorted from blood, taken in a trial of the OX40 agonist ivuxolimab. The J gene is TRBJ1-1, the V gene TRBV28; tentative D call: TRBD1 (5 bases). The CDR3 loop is CATSRGREGQSADTEAFF. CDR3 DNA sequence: TGTGCCACCTCAAGGGGCAGGGAGGGGCAAAGTGCGGACACTGAAGCTTTCTTT. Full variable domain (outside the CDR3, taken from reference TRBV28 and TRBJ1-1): DVKVTQSSRYLVKRTGEKVFLECVQDMDHENMFWYRQDPGLGLRLIYFSYDVKMKEKGDIPEGYSVSREKKERFSLILESASTNQTSMYLCATSRGREGQSADTEAFFGQGTRLTVV.